This TCR beta chain was recorded in a study of cytomegalovirus exposure and HLA in healthy donors. Study-level results: The study flagged some 170 TCR beta chains as cytomegalovirus-associated.

For this clone: The antigen is undetermined.

CDR1 and CDR2 (germline): GTSNPN, SVGIG (reference sequence). Deletions cut 5 bases from V and 7 bases from J, with 11 bases between. This CDR3 has 11 amino acids. The PCR contained 60 Vbeta and 13 Jbeta primers. Profiling relied on immunoSEQ multiplex PCR, and the TCRdb table lists in-frame clones only, not all of them. The sample contains fewer than 250,000 clones, 80% to 85% of which appear only once. This chain joins TRBV30 and TRBJ1-2, with TRBD1 as a possible D gene (5 bases). Sequenced sample: PBMCs. This TCR derives from a boy aged 2-15 years in good health and CMV-seronegative. In DNA form, the CDR3 reads TGTGCCTGGTACAGGACGGGTGGCTACACCTTC. The encoded protein is CAWYRTGGYTF.